A single TCR beta chain is shown here with its context. Using immunoSEQ multiplex PCR, the repertoire was profiled, and TCRdb retains in-frame clones only, with some absent. The top ten hold around 3.1% of the sample, which has fewer than 250,000 clones, around 90% seen once. Losses at the gene ends were 7 bases for V and 7 bases for J; bases not matched to a gene: 8. CDR1 is SGHRS and CDR2 is YFSETQ in the germline V gene. The CDR3 runs 14 residues. This entry belongs to a study of blood T cell repertoires in COVID-19. The chain couples TRBV5-1 to TRBJ1-6; 7 nucleotides line up with TRBD1. Sequenced sample: peripheral blood. The receptor's source is a man between 60 and 70 years old with acute or convalescent COVID-19. The CDR3 coding sequence is TGCGCCAGCCGGTACAGGGGTGGGAATTCACCCCTCCACTTT. This gives the protein CASRYRGGNSPLHF.